Each of the 3 T cell receptor beta chains below was sequenced from the same sample in a study of cytomegalovirus exposure and HLA in healthy donors. Generated by immunoSEQ multiplex PCR, the TCRdb table keeps only in-frame clones and is missing some. The sample lists roughly 59,000 clones, approximately 95% occurring once. Input material: PBMCs. The receptors derive from a woman between 18 and 30 years old in good health and CMV-seropositive.

The chain employs TRBV20-1 and TRBJ2-4; D uncertain. Germline V gene sequence: CDR1 DFQATT, CDR2 SNEGSKA (reference sequence). The CDR3 loop spans 11 amino acids. The V end was cut by 5 bases, the J end by 7 bases, with 9 bases between. Here the CDR3 DNA reads TGCAGTGCTCCCATAGTGAACATTCAGTACTTC. It is translated as CSAPIVNIQYF.

The CDR3 bases are TGTGCCAGTATGGAGGGGGCGCTTGGCTACACCTTC. As protein: CASMEGALGYTF. The rearrangement links TRBV19 to TRBJ1-2, with 7 bases fitting TRBD1. There are 12 residues in the CDR3. CDR1 and CDR2 (germline): LNHDA, SQIVND (reference sequence). V gave up 7 bases and J gave up 7 bases; unmatched junction bases: 6.

This clone was recorded once. The V gene is TRBV28, the J gene TRBJ1-5; 7 positions agree with TRBD1. Trimming at V came to 4 bases and at J to 7 bases, leaving 7 bases not matched to a gene. CDR1 and CDR2 (germline): MDHEN, SYDVKM. This CDR3 has 14 residues. The CDR3, as DNA: TGTGCCAGCAGTTCTCTACAGGGGTGGCAGCCCCAGCATTTT. This sequence encodes CASSSLQGWQPQHF.